This TCR beta chain was recovered during a study of blood T cell repertoires in COVID-19. Study at large: Material from acute and convalescent COVID-19 was sourced from the United States, Italy and Spain. Sources were T cells, B-cell-depleted T cells, or PBMCs; the material itself was cDNA or gDNA.

V lost 4 bases to trimming and J lost 2 bases; unmatched junction nucleotides: 8. CDR1 is LGHNA, CDR2 YNFKEQ, per germline. The CDR3 is 17 amino acids. It was during active infection that Seattle patients were enrolled and then longitudinally followed. The authors' processing: Reference gene primer amplification gave estimated nucleated cell counts. Here immunoSEQ multiplex PCR was the method, and the copy in TCRdb shows in-frame clones only, minus some. V and J calls plus clone size are reproduced from that table; the DNA served to infer D and trimming. The sample gives about 150,000 clones, 83% of which show up once; about 12% is in the top ten. This clone was seen only once.

Specimen: peripheral blood. J is TRBJ2-3 and V is TRBV4-2, with 11 nucleotides matching TRBD2. The TCR sequence derives from a woman aged 60-75 years with COVID-19, enrolled during active disease. As DNA, the CDR3 is TGTGCCAGCAGCCCCAGGGGGACTAGCGGTTTCACAGATACGCAGTATTTT. Its protein is CASSPRGTSGFTDTQYF.